Listed here is a single T cell receptor (beta chain). Clones were sequenced by immunoSEQ multiplex PCR, and TCRdb holds only the in-frame ones, with some missing. The top ten hold around 3% of the sample, which has roughly 150,000 clones, about 90% seen once. This entry comes from a study of blood T cell repertoires in COVID-19. Across the study: The cDNA or gDNA used as material had been derived from T cells, B-cell-depleted T cells, or PBMCs.

Germline assignment: CDR1 SGHTA and CDR2 FQGNSA. The junction had 5 bases not matched to a gene; V was cut back by 5 bases and J by 4 bases. CDR3 size: 15 residues. The clonotype comes from a man aged 55 to 70 with acute or convalescent COVID-19. The sample comprised peripheral blood. The genes are TRBV7-2 and TRBJ2-3, with TRBD2 matching over 11 bases. The CDR3 region has the DNA TGTGCCAGCAGCGGTAGCGGGGGGGCGTCAGATACGCAGTATTTT. Protein: CASSGSGGASDTQYF.